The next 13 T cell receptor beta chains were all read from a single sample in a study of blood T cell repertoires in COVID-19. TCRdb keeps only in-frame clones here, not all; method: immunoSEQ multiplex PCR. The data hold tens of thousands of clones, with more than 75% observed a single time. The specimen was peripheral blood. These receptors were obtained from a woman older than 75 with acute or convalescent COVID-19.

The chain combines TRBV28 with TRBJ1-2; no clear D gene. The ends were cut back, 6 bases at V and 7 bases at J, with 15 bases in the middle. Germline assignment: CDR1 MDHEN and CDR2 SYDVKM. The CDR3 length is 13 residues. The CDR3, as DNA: TGTGCCAGCAGCCTAAGAAGGGAGGGTGGCTACACCTTC. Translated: CASSLRREGGYTF.

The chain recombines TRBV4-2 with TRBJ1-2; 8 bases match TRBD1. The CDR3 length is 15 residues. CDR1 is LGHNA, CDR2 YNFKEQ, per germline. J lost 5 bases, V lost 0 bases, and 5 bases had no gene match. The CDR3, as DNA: TGTGCCAGCAGCCAAGATACAGGGGGGACATATGGCTACACCTTC. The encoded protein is CASSQDTGGTYGYTF.

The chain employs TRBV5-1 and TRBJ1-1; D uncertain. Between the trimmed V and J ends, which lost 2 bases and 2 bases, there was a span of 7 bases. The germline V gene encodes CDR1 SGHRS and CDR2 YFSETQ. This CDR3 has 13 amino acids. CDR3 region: CASSLEFNTEAFF. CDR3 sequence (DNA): TGCGCCAGCAGCTTAGAGTTTAACACTGAAGCTTTCTTT. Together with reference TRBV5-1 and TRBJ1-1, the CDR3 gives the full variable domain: KAGVTQTPRYLIKTRGQQVTLSCSPISGHRSVSWYQQTPGQGLQFLFEYFSETQRNKGNFPGRFSGRQFSNSRSEMNVSTLELGDSALYLCASSLEFNTEAFFGQGTRLTVV.

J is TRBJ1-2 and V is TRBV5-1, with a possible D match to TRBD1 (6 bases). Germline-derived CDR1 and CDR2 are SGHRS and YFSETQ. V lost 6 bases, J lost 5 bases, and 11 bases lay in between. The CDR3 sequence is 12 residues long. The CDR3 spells CASKGDGYGYTF. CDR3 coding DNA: TGCGCCAGCAAGGGGGACGGGTATGGCTACACCTTC. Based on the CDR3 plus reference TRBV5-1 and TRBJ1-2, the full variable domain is KAGVTQTPRYLIKTRGQQVTLSCSPISGHRSVSWYQQTPGQGLQFLFEYFSETQRNKGNFPGRFSGRQFSNSRSEMNVSTLELGDSALYLCASKGDGYGYTFGSGTRLTVV.

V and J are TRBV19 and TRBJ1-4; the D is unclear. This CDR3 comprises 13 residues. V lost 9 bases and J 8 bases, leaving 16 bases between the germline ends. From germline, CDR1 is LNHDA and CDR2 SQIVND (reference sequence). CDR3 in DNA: TGTGCCAGCGCGGAGCGACGGTCGGAAAAACTGTTTTTT. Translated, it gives CASAERRSEKLFF.

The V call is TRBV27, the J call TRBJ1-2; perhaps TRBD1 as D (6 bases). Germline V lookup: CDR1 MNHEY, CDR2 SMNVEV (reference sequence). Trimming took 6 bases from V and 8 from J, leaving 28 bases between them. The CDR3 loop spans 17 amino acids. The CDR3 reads CASSPNRGGGAGWGYTF. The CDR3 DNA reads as TGTGCCAGCAGCCCGAATCGGGGGGGCGGCGCCGGGTGGGGCTACACCTTC.

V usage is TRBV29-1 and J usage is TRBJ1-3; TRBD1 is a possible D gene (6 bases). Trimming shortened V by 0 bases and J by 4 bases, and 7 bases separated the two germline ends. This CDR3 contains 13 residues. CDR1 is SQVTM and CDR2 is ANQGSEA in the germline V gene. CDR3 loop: CSVEEGAGNTIYF. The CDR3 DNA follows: TGCAGCGTTGAAGAGGGGGCAGGAAACACCATATATTTT.

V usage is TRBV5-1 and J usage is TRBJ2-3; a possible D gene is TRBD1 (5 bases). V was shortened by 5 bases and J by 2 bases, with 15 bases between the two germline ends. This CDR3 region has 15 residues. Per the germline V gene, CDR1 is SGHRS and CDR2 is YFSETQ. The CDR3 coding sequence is TGCGCCAGCAGTTCGTTCCAGGGCAACACAGATACGCAGTATTTT. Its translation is CASSSFQGNTDTQYF.

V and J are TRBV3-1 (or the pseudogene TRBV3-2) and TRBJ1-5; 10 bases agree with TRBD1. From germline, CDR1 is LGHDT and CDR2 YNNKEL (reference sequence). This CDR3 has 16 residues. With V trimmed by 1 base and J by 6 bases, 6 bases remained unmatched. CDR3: CASSQGDRGGRQPQHF. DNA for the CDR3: TGTGCCAGCAGCCAAGGGGACAGGGGCGGCCGTCAGCCCCAGCATTTT.

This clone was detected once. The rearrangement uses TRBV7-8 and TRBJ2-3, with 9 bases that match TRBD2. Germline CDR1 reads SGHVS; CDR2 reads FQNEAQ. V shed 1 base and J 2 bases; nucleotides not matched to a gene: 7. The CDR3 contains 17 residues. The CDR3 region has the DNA TGTGCCAGCAGCTTAGGGCTAGCGGGATCCGCCACAGATACGCAGTATTTT. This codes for CASSLGLAGSATDTQYF. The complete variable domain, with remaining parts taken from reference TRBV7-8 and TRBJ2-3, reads GAGVSQSPRYKVAKRGQDVALRCDPISGHVSLFWYQQALGQGPEFLTYFQNEAQLDKSGLPSDRFFAERPEGSVSTLKIQRTQQEDSAVYLCASSLGLAGSATDTQYFGPGTRLTVL.

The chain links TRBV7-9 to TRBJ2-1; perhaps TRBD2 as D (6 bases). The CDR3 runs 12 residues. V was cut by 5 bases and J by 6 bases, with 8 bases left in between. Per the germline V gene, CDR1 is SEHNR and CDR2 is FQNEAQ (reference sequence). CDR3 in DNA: TGTGCCAGCAGCCCAGCGGGCAATGAGCAGTTCTTC. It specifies CASSPAGNEQFF.

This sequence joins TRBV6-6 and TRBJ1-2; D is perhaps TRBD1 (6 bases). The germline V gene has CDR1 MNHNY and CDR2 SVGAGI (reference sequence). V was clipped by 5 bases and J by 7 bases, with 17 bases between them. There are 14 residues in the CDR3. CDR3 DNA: TGTGCCAGCAGTCGACTGGGCGGGGGCGGTGGCTACACCTTC. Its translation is CASSRLGGGGGYTF.

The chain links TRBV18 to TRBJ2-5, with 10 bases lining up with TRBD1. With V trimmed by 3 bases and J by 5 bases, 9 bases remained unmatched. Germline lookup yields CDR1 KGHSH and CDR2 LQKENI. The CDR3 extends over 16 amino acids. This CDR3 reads CASSPSGTGVFETQYF. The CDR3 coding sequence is TGTGCCAGCTCACCCTCCGGGACAGGGGTCTTTGAGACCCAGTACTTC. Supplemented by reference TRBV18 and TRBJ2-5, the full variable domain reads NAGVMQNPRHLVRRRGQEARLRCSPMKGHSHVYWYRQLPEEGLKFMVYLQKENIIDESGMPKERFSAEFPKEGPSILRIQQVVRGDSAAYFCASSPSGTGVFETQYFGPGTRLLVL.